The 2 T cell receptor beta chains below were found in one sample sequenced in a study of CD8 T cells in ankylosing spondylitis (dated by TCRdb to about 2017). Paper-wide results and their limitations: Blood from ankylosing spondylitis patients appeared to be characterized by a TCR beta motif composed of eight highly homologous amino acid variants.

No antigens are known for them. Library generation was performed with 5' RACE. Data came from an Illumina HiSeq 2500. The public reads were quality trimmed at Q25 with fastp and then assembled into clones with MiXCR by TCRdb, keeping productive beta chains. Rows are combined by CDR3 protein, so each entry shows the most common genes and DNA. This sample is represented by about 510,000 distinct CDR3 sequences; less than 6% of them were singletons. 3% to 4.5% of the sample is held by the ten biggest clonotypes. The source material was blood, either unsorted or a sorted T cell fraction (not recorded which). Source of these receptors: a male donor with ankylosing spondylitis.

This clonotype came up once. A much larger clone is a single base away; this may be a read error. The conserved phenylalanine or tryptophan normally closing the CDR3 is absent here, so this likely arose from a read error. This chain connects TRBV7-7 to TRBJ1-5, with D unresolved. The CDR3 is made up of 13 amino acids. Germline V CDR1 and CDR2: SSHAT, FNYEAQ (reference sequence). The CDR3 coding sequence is TGTGCTAGCAGCTTAGCGCCGGATCAGCCCCAGCATCTT. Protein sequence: CASSLAPDQPQHL.

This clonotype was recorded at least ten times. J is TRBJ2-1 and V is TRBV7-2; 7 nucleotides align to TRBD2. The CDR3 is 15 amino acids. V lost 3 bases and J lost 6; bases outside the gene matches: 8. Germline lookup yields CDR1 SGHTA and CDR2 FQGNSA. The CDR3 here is CASSFQGPGGNEQFF. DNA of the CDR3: TGTGCCAGCAGCTTTCAGGGACCGGGGGGCAATGAGCAGTTCTTC.